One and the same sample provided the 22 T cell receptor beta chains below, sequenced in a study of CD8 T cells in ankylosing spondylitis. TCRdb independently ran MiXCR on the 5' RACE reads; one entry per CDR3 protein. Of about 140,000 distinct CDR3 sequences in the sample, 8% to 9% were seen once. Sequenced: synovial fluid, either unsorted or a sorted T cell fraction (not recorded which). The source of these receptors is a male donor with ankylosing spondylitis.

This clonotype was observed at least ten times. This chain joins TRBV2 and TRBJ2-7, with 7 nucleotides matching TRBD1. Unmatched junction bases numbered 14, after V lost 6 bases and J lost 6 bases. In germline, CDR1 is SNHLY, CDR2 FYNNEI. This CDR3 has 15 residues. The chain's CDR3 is CASSYLTGNVGEQYF. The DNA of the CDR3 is TGTGCCAGCAGCTACCTGACAGGGAACGTAGGCGAGCAGTACTTC.

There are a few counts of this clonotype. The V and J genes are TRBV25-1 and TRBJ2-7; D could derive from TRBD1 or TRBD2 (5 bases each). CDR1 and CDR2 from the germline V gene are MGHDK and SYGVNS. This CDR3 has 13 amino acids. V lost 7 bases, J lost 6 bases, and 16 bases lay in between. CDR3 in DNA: TGTGCCAGCATGACCGGGGCCGCGGGCGAGCAGTACTTC. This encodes CASMTGAAGEQYF.

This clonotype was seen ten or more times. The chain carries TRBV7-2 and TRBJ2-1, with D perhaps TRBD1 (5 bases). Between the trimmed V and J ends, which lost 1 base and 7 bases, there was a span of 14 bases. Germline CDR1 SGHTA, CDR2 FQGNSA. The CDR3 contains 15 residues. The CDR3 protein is CASSLGPGRGNEQFF. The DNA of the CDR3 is TGTGCCAGCAGCTTAGGGCCAGGAAGGGGAAATGAGCAGTTCTTC.

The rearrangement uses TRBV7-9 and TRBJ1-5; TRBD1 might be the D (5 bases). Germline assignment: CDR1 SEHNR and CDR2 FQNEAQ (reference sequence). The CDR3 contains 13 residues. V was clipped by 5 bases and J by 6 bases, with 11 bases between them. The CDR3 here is CASSPDGGQPQHF. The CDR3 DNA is TGTGCCAGCAGCCCTGACGGGGGTCAGCCCCAGCATTTT.

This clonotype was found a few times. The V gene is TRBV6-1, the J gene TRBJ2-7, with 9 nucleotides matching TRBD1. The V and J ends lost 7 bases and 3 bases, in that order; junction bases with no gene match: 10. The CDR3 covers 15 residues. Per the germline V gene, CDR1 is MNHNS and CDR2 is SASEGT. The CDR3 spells CASNPPGQGYYEQYF. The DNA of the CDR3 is TGTGCCAGCAACCCTCCGGGACAGGGATACTACGAGCAGTACTTC.

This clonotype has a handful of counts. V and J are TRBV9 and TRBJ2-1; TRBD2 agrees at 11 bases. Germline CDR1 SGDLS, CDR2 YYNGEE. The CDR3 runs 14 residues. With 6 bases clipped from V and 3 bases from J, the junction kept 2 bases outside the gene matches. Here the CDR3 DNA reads TGTGCCAGCAACCTAGCGGGGGGCTACAATGAGCAGTTCTTC. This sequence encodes CASNLAGGYNEQFF.

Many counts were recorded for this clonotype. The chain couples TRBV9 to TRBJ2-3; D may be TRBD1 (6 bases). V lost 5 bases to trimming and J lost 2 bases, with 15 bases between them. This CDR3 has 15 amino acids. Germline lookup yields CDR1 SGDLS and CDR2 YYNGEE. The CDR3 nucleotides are TGTGCCAGCAGTGGGAGACAGGACCCCACAGATACGCAGTATTTT. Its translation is CASSGRQDPTDTQYF.

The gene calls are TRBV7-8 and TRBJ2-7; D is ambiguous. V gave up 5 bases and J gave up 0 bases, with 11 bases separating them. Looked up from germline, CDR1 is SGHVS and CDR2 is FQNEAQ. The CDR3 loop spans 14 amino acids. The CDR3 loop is CASSPRPASYEQYF. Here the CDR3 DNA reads TGTGCCAGCAGCCCAAGGCCGGCCTCCTACGAGCAGTACTTC.

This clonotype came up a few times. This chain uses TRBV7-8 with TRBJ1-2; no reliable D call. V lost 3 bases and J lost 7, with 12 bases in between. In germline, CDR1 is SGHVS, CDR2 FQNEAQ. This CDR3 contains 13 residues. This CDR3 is CASSLARRGGYTF. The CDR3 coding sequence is TGTGCCAGCAGCTTGGCTCGGAGAGGTGGCTACACCTTC.

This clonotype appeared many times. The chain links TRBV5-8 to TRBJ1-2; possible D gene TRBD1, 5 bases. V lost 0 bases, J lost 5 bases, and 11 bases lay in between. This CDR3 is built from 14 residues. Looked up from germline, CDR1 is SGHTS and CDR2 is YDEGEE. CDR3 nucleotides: TGTGCCAGCAGCTTGGCCAGGGAGTATTATGGCTACACCTTC. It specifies CASSLAREYYGYTF.

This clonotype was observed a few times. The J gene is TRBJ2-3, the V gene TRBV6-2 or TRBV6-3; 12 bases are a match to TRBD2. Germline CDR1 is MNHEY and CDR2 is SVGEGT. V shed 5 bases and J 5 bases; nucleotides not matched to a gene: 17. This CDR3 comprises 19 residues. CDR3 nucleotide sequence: TGTGCCAGCAGTCCGGGTTGGGCTAGCGGGAGGGCCTTCGGAGATACGCAGTATTTT. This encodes CASSPGWASGRAFGDTQYF.

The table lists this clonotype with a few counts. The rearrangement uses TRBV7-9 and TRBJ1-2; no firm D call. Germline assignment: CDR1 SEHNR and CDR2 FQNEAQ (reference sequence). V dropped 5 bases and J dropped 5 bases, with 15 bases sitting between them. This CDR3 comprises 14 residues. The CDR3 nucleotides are TGTGCCAGCAGCCTCGGCGGGGAGTCTTATGGCTACACCTTC. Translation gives CASSLGGESYGYTF.

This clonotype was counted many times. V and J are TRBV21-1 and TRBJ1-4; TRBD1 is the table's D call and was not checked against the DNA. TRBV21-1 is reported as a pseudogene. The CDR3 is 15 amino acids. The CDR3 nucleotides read TGTGCCAGCAGTGAAAGGGGGCGAAGTGATGAAAAACTGTTTTTT. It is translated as CASSERGRSDEKLFF.

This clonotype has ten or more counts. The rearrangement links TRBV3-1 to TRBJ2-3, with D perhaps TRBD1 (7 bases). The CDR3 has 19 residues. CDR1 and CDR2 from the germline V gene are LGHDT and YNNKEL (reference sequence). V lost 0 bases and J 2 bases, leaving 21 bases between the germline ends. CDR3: CASSQDLTPRGRSTDTQYF. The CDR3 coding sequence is TGTGCCAGCAGCCAAGATTTGACCCCCAGGGGGAGGTCCACAGATACGCAGTATTTT.

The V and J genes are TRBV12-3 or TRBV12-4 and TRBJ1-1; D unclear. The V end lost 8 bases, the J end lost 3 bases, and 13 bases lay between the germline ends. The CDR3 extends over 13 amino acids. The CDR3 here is CASLLQPDTEAFF. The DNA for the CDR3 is TGTGCCAGCCTCCTACAGCCGGACACTGAAGCTTTCTTT.

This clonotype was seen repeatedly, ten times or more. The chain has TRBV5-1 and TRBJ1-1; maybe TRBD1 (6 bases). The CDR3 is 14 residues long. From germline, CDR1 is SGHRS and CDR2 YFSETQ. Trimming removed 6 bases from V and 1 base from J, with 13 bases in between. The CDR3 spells CASTPRGTNTEAFF. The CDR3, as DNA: TGCGCCAGCACCCCTAGGGGGACGAACACTGAAGCTTTCTTT.

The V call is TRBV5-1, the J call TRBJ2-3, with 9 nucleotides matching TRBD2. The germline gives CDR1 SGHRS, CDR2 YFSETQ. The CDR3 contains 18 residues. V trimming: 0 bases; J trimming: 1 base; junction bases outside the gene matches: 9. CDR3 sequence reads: CASSLAREAGGRTDTQYF. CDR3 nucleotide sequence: TGCGCCAGCAGCTTGGCCCGGGAAGCGGGGGGTCGCACAGATACGCAGTATTTT.

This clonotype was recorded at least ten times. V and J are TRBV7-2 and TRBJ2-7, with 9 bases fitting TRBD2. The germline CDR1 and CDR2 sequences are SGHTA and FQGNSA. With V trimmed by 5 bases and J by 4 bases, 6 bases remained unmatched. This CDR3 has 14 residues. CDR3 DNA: TGTGCCAGCAGCGTAGGAGCGGGGGGTTACGAGCAGTACTTC. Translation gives CASSVGAGGYEQYF.

CDR3 region: CATSDWGSGQGNTGELFF. In DNA, the CDR3 is TGTGCCACCAGTGATTGGGGATCGGGACAGGGTAACACCGGGGAGCTGTTTTTT. The gene calls are TRBV24-1 and TRBJ2-2, with 9 nucleotides matching TRBD1. With 2 bases clipped from V and 2 bases from J, the junction kept 8 bases outside the gene matches. Germline assignment: CDR1 KGHDR and CDR2 SFDVKD. This CDR3 has 18 residues.

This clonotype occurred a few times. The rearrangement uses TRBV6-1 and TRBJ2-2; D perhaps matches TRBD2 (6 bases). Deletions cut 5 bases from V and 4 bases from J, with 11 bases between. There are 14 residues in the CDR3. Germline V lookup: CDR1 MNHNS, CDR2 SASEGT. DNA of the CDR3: TGTGCCAGCAGTCCGGAGGGGACCACCGGGGAGCTGTTTTTT. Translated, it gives CASSPEGTTGELFF.

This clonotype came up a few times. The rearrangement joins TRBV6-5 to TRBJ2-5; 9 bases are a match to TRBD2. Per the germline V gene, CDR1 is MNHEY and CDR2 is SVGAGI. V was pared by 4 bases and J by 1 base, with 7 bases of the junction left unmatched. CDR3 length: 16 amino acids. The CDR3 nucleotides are TGTGCCAGCAGTTTCCACCTAGCGGGGAGCCAAGAGACCCAGTACTTC. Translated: CASSFHLAGSQETQYF.

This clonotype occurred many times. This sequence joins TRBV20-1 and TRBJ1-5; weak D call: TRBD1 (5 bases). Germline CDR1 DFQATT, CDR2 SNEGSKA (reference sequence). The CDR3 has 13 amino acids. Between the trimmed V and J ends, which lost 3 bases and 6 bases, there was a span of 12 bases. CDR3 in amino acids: CSASPLGRQPQHF. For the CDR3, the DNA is TGCAGTGCTAGTCCGTTGGGGCGTCAGCCCCAGCATTTT.